A selection of T cell receptor beta chains follows, all from one sample in a study of human T cells and chemical hapten exposure. TCRdb called the RACE reads again in MiXCR, with one record for every CDR3 protein. The sample has about 120,000 distinct CDR3 sequences, approximately 13% seen once. This specimen was whole blood, taken in connection with sensitization to the hapten diphenylcyclopropenone (DPC). The receptor set was obtained from a man younger than 35 with alopecia areata. Some clones in this sample may be carry-over from other donors' samples. CDR3s include the opening cysteine and the closing phenylalanine or tryptophan. The D gene is left open where the match is weak. Only some rows state a clone size, as once, few, many or a class for expanded clones.

d_call: .; clone_size: few; v_call: TRBV28; j_call: TRBJ2-1; cdr3_nt: TGTGCCAGCAGTTTGCGGACAGAAGACAATGAGCAGTTCTTC; cdr3_aa: CASSLRTEDNEQFF
d_call: TRBD2; clone_size: many; v_call: TRBV4-3; j_call: TRBJ2-1; cdr3_nt: TGCGCCAGCAGCCAAGATTCTCTCCTAGCGGGGGGGCGGAATGAGCAGTTCTTC; cdr3_aa: CASSQDSLLAGGRNEQFF
d_call: .; clone_size: few; v_call: TRBV24-1; j_call: TRBJ1-5; cdr3_nt: TGTGCCACCAGTGACTCACAGGGCTATGGCAATCAGCCCCAGCATTTT; cdr3_aa: CATSDSQGYGNQPQHF
d_call: TRBD2; clone_size: many; v_call: TRBV7-6; j_call: TRBJ2-1; cdr3_nt: TGTGCCAGCAGCTTAGCCAGCGGGGCCTACAATGAGCAGTTCTTC; cdr3_aa: CASSLASGAYNEQFF
d_call: .; clone_size: .; v_call: TRBV18; j_call: TRBJ2-5; cdr3_nt: TGTGCCAGCTCACCATTGGGCAGACAAGAGACCCAGTACTTC; cdr3_aa: CASSPLGRQETQYF
d_call: .; clone_size: .; v_call: TRBV7-2; j_call: TRBJ2-5; cdr3_nt: TGTGCCAGCTCCGTCAGCCAAGAGACCCAGTACTTC; cdr3_aa: CASSVSQETQYF
d_call: .; clone_size: few; v_call: TRBV11-2; j_call: TRBJ1-2; cdr3_nt: TGTGCCAGCAGCTTAGATTCTGCAGGAAGAGTATATGGCTACACCTTC; cdr3_aa: CASSLDSAGRVYGYTF
d_call: .; clone_size: .; v_call: TRBV10-3; j_call: TRBJ1-3; cdr3_nt: TGTGCCATCAGTGAGTGGAGAGAATCTGGAAACACCATATATTTT; cdr3_aa: CAISEWRESGNTIYF
d_call: .; clone_size: few; v_call: TRBV7-2; j_call: TRBJ2-7; cdr3_nt: TGTGCCAGCAGCTTAGCGACCGGAGGGCAGTACTTC; cdr3_aa: CASSLATGGQYF
d_call: .; clone_size: few; v_call: TRBV7-9; j_call: TRBJ1-3; cdr3_nt: TGTGCCAGCAGCTTACGAGTGCCCTCTGGAAACACCATATATTTT; cdr3_aa: CASSLRVPSGNTIYF
d_call: TRBD1; clone_size: few; v_call: TRBV7-9; j_call: TRBJ1-4; cdr3_nt: TGTGCCAGCAGCCCAAGGGGACAGGGGCCTAATGAAAAACTGTTTTTT; cdr3_aa: CASSPRGQGPNEKLFF
d_call: .; clone_size: few; v_call: TRBV7-4; j_call: TRBJ1-5; cdr3_nt: TGTGCCAGCAGCTTTGAACACATGAGCAATCAGCCCCAGCATTTT; cdr3_aa: CASSFEHMSNQPQHF
d_call: .; clone_size: .; v_call: TRBV11-1; j_call: TRBJ1-1; cdr3_nt: TGTGCCAGCAGCTTAGTGTACAGAAACACTGAAGCTTTCTTT; cdr3_aa: CASSLVYRNTEAFF
d_call: TRBD2; clone_size: few; v_call: TRBV20-1; j_call: TRBJ2-3; cdr3_nt: TGCAGTAAACGACTAGCGGGTAACACAGATACGCAGTATTTT; cdr3_aa: CSKRLAGNTDTQYF
d_call: .; clone_size: .; v_call: TRBV5-1; j_call: TRBJ2-5; cdr3_nt: TGCGCCAGCAGCTTGGTCTCAGGGTGGTTTAAAAAACAGACTGAAGAGACCCAGTACTTC; cdr3_aa: CASSLVSGWFKKQTEETQYF
d_call: .; clone_size: .; v_call: TRBV2; j_call: TRBJ1-2; cdr3_nt: TGTGCCAGCAGTGAAAGGCGACAGCCCTATGGCTACACCTTC; cdr3_aa: CASSERRQPYGYTF
d_call: .; clone_size: few; v_call: TRBV5-1; j_call: TRBJ1-5; cdr3_nt: TGCGCCAGCAGCTTGTTGGGAGGAAATCAGCCCCAGCATTTT; cdr3_aa: CASSLLGGNQPQHF
d_call: .; clone_size: .; v_call: TRBV11-2; j_call: TRBJ2-3; cdr3_nt: TGTGCCAGCAGCTTGGGAATGACAGATACGCAGTATTTT; cdr3_aa: CASSLGMTDTQYF
d_call: TRBD1; clone_size: few; v_call: TRBV4-3; j_call: TRBJ2-3; cdr3_nt: TGCGCCAGCAGCCAAGGACAGGGGGGAGATACGCAGTATTTT; cdr3_aa: CASSQGQGGDTQYF
d_call: .; clone_size: few; v_call: TRBV9; j_call: TRBJ1-3; cdr3_nt: TGTGCCAGCAGCGCGACCTCGACTGGCGACTCTGGAAACACCATATATTTT; cdr3_aa: CASSATSTGDSGNTIYF
d_call: .; clone_size: .; v_call: TRBV20-1; j_call: TRBJ2-3; cdr3_nt: TGCAGTGCTAGGGTACCCAACAGGGTAAGGACAGATACGCAGTATTTT; cdr3_aa: CSARVPNRVRTDTQYF
d_call: .; clone_size: .; v_call: TRBV14; j_call: TRBJ2-2; cdr3_nt: TGTGCCAGCAGTGCCGGGACATGGATATTCGCGAACACCGGGGAGCTGTTTTTT; cdr3_aa: CASSAGTWIFANTGELFF
d_call: .; clone_size: few; v_call: TRBV2; j_call: TRBJ2-1; cdr3_nt: TGTGCCAGCGGGGCGGTAGACTACAATGAGCAGTTCTTC; cdr3_aa: CASGAVDYNEQFF
d_call: .; clone_size: .; v_call: TRBV3-1; j_call: TRBJ1-6; cdr3_nt: TGTGCCAGCAGCCAAGACAGGTCCAGGTCACCCCTCCACTTT; cdr3_aa: CASSQDRSRSPLHF
d_call: .; clone_size: few; v_call: TRBV9; j_call: TRBJ2-1; cdr3_nt: TGTGCCAGCAGCGCCAGCGACAATGAGCAGTTCTTC; cdr3_aa: CASSASDNEQFF
d_call: .; clone_size: .; v_call: TRBV7-9; j_call: TRBJ1-5; cdr3_nt: TGTGCCAGCAGCTCGGCTGGGCGTGGGCGCAATCAGCCCCAGCATTTT; cdr3_aa: CASSSAGRGRNQPQHF
d_call: .; clone_size: few; v_call: TRBV20-1; j_call: TRBJ2-7; cdr3_nt: TGCAGTGCTGAAACCCGGGGACAATCTCCGTACTTC; cdr3_aa: CSAETRGQSPYF
d_call: TRBD2; clone_size: few; v_call: TRBV5-1; j_call: TRBJ2-3; cdr3_nt: TGCGCCAGCAGCACTAGCGGGGACCCCACAGATACGCAGTATTTT; cdr3_aa: CASSTSGDPTDTQYF
d_call: TRBD1; clone_size: many; v_call: TRBV12-3/TRBV12-4; j_call: TRBJ1-1; cdr3_nt: TGTGCCAGCAGACCCGACAGGGTCATGAACACTGAAGCTTTCTTT; cdr3_aa: CASRPDRVMNTEAFF
d_call: .; clone_size: .; v_call: TRBV4-1; j_call: TRBJ2-1; cdr3_nt: TGCGCCAGCAGCTACCGGGACGGATACAATGAGCAGTTCTTC; cdr3_aa: CASSYRDGYNEQFF
d_call: .; clone_size: .; v_call: TRBV20-1; j_call: TRBJ2-7; cdr3_nt: TGCAGTGCTAGAGACCATTTAGGACCAAGGGGCTCCTACGAGCAGTACTTC; cdr3_aa: CSARDHLGPRGSYEQYF
d_call: .; clone_size: many; v_call: TRBV5-4; j_call: TRBJ2-3; cdr3_nt: TGTGCCAGCATCCTTATGGGGGGAGATACGCAGTATTTT; cdr3_aa: CASILMGGDTQYF
d_call: .; clone_size: .; v_call: TRBV7-3; j_call: TRBJ2-2; cdr3_nt: TGTGCCAGCAGTTTGGACAGCTACGCCACCGGGGAGCTGTTTTTT; cdr3_aa: CASSLDSYATGELFF
d_call: .; clone_size: few; v_call: TRBV7-3; j_call: TRBJ2-3; cdr3_nt: TGTGCCAGCAGCCCCGTGGGCTACCTAGGCCACACAGATACGCAGTATTTT; cdr3_aa: CASSPVGYLGHTDTQYF
d_call: .; clone_size: .; v_call: TRBV20-1; j_call: TRBJ1-5; cdr3_nt: TGCAGTGCTAGAGATGGAGCGGCCTATAGCAATCAGCCCCAGCATTTT; cdr3_aa: CSARDGAAYSNQPQHF
d_call: .; clone_size: many; v_call: TRBV5-4; j_call: TRBJ2-3; cdr3_nt: TGTGCCAGCAGCTTGGGATCCGCAGATACGCAGTATTTT; cdr3_aa: CASSLGSADTQYF
d_call: TRBD1; clone_size: few; v_call: TRBV19; j_call: TRBJ1-6; cdr3_nt: TGTGCCAGTAGCCCGGGACAGGGTTATTCACCCCTCCACTTT; cdr3_aa: CASSPGQGYSPLHF
d_call: .; clone_size: .; v_call: TRBV20-1; j_call: TRBJ1-3; cdr3_nt: TGCAGTGCTAGAGATTCCGGGGTGGGAGGCACCATATATTTT; cdr3_aa: CSARDSGVGGTIYF
d_call: TRBD1; clone_size: few; v_call: TRBV4-3; j_call: TRBJ1-6; cdr3_nt: TGCGCCAGCAGCCAAAACCCGGGACAGGGGAATTCACCCCTCCACTTT; cdr3_aa: CASSQNPGQGNSPLHF
d_call: .; clone_size: .; v_call: TRBV9; j_call: TRBJ1-1; cdr3_nt: TGTGCCAGCAGCGGGTCGAACACTGAAGCTTTCTTT; cdr3_aa: CASSGSNTEAFF
d_call: TRBD1; clone_size: .; v_call: TRBV29-1; j_call: TRBJ1-5; cdr3_nt: TGCAGCGTCCGGACAGGGGGCGGTCAGCCCCAGCATTTT; cdr3_aa: CSVRTGGGQPQHF
d_call: TRBD2; clone_size: .; v_call: TRBV19; j_call: TRBJ2-1; cdr3_nt: TGTGCCAGCATGTCCGGGACTAGAGACTACAATGAGCAGTTCTTC; cdr3_aa: CASMSGTRDYNEQFF
d_call: .; clone_size: .; v_call: TRBV7-2; j_call: TRBJ1-1; cdr3_nt: TGTGCCAGCAGCTTAGGTGGGTCGCAGAACACTGAAGCTTTCTTT; cdr3_aa: CASSLGGSQNTEAFF
d_call: TRBD1; clone_size: few; v_call: TRBV6-5; j_call: TRBJ1-1; cdr3_nt: TGTGCCAGCTCATCGGGGCAGGGGGCCGACGAAGCTTTCTTT; cdr3_aa: CASSSGQGADEAFF
d_call: .; clone_size: .; v_call: TRBV10-3; j_call: TRBJ1-3; cdr3_nt: TGTGCCATCAGTACAGATGGAAACACCATATATTTT; cdr3_aa: CAISTDGNTIYF
d_call: TRBD1; clone_size: .; v_call: TRBV20-1; j_call: TRBJ1-1; cdr3_nt: TGCAGTGCCGACAGGGGTTTTTTGGACACTGAAGCTTTCTTT; cdr3_aa: CSADRGFLDTEAFF
d_call: TRBD2; clone_size: .; v_call: TRBV12-3/TRBV12-4; j_call: TRBJ2-1; cdr3_nt: TGTGCCAGCAGTTTTACTAGCGGGGGCGTTCGGAGCTCCTACAATGAGCAGTTCTTC; cdr3_aa: CASSFTSGGVRSSYNEQFF
d_call: .; clone_size: many; v_call: TRBV9; j_call: TRBJ1-1; cdr3_nt: TGTGCCAGCAGCGTCGATATGAACACTGAAGCTTTCTTT; cdr3_aa: CASSVDMNTEAFF
d_call: .; clone_size: .; v_call: TRBV29-1; j_call: TRBJ2-3; cdr3_nt: TGCAGCGTTGTAGTCCGGGGTAGCACAGATACGCAGTATTTT; cdr3_aa: CSVVVRGSTDTQYF
d_call: .; clone_size: many; v_call: TRBV4-2; j_call: TRBJ2-3; cdr3_nt: TGTGCCAGCAGCCAAGACCCCTCGGAGTCTAGCACAGATACGCAGTATTTT; cdr3_aa: CASSQDPSESSTDTQYF
d_call: .; clone_size: many; v_call: TRBV7-9; j_call: TRBJ2-7; cdr3_nt: TGTGCCAGCAGCTTTACGGGGATCTACGAGCAGTACTTC; cdr3_aa: CASSFTGIYEQYF
d_call: .; clone_size: .; v_call: TRBV4-1; j_call: TRBJ2-5; cdr3_nt: TGCGCCAGCAGCCAAGCCTTCCTTGAGACCCAGTACTTC; cdr3_aa: CASSQAFLETQYF
d_call: .; clone_size: many; v_call: TRBV20-1; j_call: TRBJ1-5; cdr3_nt: TGCAGTGCTTCCAAACGTACCTACCAGCATTTT; cdr3_aa: CSASKRTYQHF
d_call: TRBD2; clone_size: few; v_call: TRBV20-1; j_call: TRBJ2-1; cdr3_nt: TGCAGTGCCACTACTAGCGGGGGGGCCGGTGAGCAGTTCTTC; cdr3_aa: CSATTSGGAGEQFF
d_call: TRBD2; clone_size: few; v_call: TRBV19; j_call: TRBJ2-1; cdr3_nt: TGTGCCAGTAGTTGGGCGGGACTAGCGGTTAATGAGCAGTTCTTC; cdr3_aa: CASSWAGLAVNEQFF